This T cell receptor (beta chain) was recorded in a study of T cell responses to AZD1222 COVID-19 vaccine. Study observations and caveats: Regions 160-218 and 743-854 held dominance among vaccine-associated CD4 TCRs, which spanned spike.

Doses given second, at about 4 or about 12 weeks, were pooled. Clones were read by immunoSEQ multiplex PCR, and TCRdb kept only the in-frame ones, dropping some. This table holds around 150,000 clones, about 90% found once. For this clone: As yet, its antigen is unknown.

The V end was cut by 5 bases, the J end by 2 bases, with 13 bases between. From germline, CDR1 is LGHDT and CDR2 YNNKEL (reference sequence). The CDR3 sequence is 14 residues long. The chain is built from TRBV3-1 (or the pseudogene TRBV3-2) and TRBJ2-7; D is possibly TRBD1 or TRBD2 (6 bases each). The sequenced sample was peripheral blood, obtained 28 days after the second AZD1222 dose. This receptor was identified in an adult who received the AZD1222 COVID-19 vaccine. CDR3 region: CASSLGGLAYEQYF. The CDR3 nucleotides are TGTGCCAGCAGCTTAGGGGGGCTCGCCTACGAGCAGTACTTC.